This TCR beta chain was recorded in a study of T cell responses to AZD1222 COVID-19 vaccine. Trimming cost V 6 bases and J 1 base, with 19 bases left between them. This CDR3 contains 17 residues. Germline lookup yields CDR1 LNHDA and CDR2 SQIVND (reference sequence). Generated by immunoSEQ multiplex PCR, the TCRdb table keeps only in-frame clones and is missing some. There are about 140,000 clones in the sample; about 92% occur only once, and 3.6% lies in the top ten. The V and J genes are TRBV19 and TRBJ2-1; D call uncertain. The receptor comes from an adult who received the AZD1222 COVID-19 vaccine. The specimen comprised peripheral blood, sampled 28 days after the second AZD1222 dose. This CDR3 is CASRSIEAGLSYNEQFF. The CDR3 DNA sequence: TGTGCCAGTAGATCGATAGAGGCCGGGCTATCCTACAATGAGCAGTTCTTC.